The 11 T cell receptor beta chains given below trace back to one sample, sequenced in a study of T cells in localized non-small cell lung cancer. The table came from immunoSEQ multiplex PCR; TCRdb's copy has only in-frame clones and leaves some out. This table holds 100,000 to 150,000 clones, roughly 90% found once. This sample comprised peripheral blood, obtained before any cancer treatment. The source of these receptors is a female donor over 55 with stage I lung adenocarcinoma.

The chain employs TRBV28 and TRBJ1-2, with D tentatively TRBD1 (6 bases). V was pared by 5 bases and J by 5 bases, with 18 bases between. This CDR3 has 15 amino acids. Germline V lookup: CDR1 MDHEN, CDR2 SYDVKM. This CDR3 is CASSQQVQGRYGYTF. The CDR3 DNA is TGTGCCAGCAGTCAACAGGTACAGGGAAGGTATGGCTACACCTTC.

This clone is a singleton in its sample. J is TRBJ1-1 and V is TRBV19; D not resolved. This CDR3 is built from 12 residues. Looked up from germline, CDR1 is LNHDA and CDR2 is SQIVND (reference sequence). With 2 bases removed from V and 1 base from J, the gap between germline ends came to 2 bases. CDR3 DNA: TGTGCCAGTAGTATACAGAACACTGAAGCTTTCTTT. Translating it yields CASSIQNTEAFF.

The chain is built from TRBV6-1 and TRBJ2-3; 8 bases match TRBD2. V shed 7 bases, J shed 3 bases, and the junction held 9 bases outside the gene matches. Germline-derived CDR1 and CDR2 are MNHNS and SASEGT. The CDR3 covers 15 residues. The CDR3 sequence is CASISGSYNTDTQYF. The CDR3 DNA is TGTGCCAGCATAAGCGGGAGTTATAATACAGATACGCAGTATTTT.

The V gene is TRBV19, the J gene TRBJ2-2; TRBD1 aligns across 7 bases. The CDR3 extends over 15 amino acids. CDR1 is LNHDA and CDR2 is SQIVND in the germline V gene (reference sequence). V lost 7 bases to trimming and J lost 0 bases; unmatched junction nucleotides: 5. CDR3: CASNVGGANTGELFF. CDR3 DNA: TGTGCCAGTAACGTAGGGGGCGCGAACACCGGGGAGCTGTTTTTT.

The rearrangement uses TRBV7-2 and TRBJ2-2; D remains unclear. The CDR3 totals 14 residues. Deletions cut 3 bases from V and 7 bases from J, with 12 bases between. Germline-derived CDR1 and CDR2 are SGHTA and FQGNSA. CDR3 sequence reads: CASSLGSTNGELFF. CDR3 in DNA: TGTGCCAGCAGCTTGGGTAGCACCAACGGGGAGCTGTTTTTT.

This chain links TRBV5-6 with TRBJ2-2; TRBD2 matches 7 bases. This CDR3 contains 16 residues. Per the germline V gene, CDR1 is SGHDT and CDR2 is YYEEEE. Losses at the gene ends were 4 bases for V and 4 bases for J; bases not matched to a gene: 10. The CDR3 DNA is TGTGCCAGCAGCCCAGTGGGGGAGGGCCTCACCGGGGAGCTGTTTTTT. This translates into CASSPVGEGLTGELFF.

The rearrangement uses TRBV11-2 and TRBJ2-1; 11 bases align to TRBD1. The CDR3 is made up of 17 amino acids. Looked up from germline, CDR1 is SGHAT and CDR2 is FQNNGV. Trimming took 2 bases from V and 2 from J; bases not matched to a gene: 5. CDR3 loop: CASSLRGQGGTYNEQFF. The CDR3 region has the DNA TGTGCCAGCAGCTTAAGGGGACAGGGGGGCACCTACAATGAGCAGTTCTTC.

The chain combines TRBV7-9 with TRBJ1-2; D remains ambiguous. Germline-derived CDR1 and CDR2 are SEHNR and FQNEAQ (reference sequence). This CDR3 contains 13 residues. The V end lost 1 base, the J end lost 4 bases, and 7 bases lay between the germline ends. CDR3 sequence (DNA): TGTGCCAGCAGCTTAGACGGTGGCTATGGCTACACCTTC. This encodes CASSLDGGYGYTF.

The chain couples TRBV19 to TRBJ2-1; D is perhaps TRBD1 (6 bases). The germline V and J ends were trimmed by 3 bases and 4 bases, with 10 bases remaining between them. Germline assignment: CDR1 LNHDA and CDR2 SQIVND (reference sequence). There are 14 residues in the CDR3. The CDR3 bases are TGTGCCAGTAGTATGGCGGACAGATACAATGAGCAGTTCTTC. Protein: CASSMADRYNEQFF.

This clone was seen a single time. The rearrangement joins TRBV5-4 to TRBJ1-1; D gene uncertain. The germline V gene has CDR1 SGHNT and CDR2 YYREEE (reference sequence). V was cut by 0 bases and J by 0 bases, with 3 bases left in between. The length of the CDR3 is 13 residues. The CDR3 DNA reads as TGTGCCAGCAGCTTGGGAGTGAACACTGAAGCTTTCTTT. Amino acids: CASSLGVNTEAFF.

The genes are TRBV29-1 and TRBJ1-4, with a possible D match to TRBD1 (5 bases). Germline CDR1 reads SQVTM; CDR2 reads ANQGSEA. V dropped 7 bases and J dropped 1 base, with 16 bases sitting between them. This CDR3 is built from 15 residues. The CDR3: CSASVGGGTNEKLFF. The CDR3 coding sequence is TGCAGCGCCAGCGTTGGGGGGGGAACTAATGAAAAACTGTTTTTT.